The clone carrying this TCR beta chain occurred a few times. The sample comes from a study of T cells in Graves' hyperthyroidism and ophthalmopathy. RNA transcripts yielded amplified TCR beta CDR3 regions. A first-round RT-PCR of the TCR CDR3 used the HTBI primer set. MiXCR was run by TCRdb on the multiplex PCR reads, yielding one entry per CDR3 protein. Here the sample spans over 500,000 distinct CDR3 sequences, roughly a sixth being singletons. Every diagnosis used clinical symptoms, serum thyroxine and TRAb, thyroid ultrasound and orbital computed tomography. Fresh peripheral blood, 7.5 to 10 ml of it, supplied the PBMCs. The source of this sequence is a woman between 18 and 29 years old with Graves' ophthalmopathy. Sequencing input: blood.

This CDR3 is CASSSLGDRGLSGNTIYF. In DNA, the CDR3 is TGTGCCAGCAGCTCATTAGGGGACAGGGGACTCTCTGGAAACACCATATATTTT. The chain joins TRBV12-3 or TRBV12-4 to TRBJ1-3; the match to TRBD1 covers 10 bases. Trimming cost V 6 bases and J 0 bases; bases outside gene matches: 11. CDR3 length equals 18 residues.